This TCR beta chain was captured in a study of shared clonotypes between healthy human individuals. The table came from immunoSEQ multiplex PCR; TCRdb's copy has only in-frame clones and leaves some out. The repertoire includes more than 2 million clones, 95% of them detected once, and around 0.13% sits in the top ten. The receptor's source is a man aged 18 to 35 in good health. Sequencing was performed on naive CD4+ T cells sorted from blood. Subset denoted: CD45RA+ positively selected.

CDR3 nucleotides: TGTGCCAGCTCACCATCTAGCGGGAGGGCTGAAGAGACCCAGTACTTC. It encodes CASSPSSGRAEETQYF. The chain has TRBV18 and TRBJ2-5, with 12 nucleotides matching TRBD2. The CDR3 totals 16 residues. Losses at the gene ends were 2 bases for V and 3 bases for J; bases not matched to a gene: 4. Germline V CDR1 and CDR2: KGHSH, LQKENI.